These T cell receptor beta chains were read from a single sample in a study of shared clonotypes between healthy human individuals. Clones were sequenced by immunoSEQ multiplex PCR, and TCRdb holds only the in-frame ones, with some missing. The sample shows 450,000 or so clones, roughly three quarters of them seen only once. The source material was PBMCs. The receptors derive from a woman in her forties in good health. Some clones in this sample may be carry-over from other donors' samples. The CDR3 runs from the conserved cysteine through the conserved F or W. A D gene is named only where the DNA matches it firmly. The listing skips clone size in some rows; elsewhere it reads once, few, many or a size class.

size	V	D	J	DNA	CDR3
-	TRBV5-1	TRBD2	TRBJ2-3	TGCGCCAGCAGCTGGGGACAGGGGCGGACTAGCGGGAGAGGGAGTGGCACAGATACGCAGTATTTT	CASSWGQGRTSGRGSGTDTQYF
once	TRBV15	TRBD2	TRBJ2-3	TGTGCCACCAGCATGGGACTAGCGGGAGCCCAAGGGGCGCAGTATTTT	CATSMGLAGAQGAQYF
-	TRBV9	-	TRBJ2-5	TGTGCCAGCAGCGTAGATGGGAACTCAGTGACCCAGTACTTC	CASSVDGNSVTQYF
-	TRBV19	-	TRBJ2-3	TGTGCCAGTAGTACCAGGGTAGGCACAGATACGCAGTATTTT	CASSTRVGTDTQYF
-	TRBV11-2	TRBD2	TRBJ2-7	TGTGCCAGCAGCCTGGGGACTAGCGGGTCCTACGAGCAGTACTTC	CASSLGTSGSYEQYF
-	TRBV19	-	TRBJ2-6	TGTGCCACCACGATTGGCTCTGGGGCCAACGTCCTGACTTTC	CATTIGSGANVLTF
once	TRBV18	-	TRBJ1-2	TGTGCCAGCTCACTCGAAACCTCTGGCTACACCTTC	CASSLETSGYTF
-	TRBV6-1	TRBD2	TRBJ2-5	TGTGCCAGCAGACTAGCGGGACCAGAGACCCAGTACTTC	CASRLAGPETQYF
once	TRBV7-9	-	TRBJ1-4	TGTGCCAGCAGCTTAGGATCGACAGTACCTAATGAAAAACTGTTTTTT	CASSLGSTVPNEKLFF
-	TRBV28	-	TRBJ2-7	TGTGCCAGCAGTACCGTAATCTACGAGCAGTACTTC	CASSTVIYEQYF
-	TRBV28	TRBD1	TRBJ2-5	TGTGCCAGCAGTCGACAGGGGGCGTACCAAGAGACCCAGTACTTC	CASSRQGAYQETQYF
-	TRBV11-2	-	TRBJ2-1	TGTGCCAGCAGCCCGGAACGCGGGACACCTAAAGACAATGAGCAGTTCTTC	CASSPERGTPKDNEQFF
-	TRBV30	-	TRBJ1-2	TGTGCCTGGAGTTTACAGGGTCTCGGTGGCTACACCTTC	CAWSLQGLGGYTF
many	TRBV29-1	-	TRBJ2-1	TGCAGCGTTGGTCTAGCCGGGGCCTACAATGAGCAGTTCTTC	CSVGLAGAYNEQFF
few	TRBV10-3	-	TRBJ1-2	TGTGCCATCAGTGAGTCCGACGGGGCAGGAGGCTACACCTTC	CAISESDGAGGYTF
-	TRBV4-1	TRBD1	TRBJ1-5	TGCGCCAGCAGCGGACAGGGACTTAGCAATCAGCCCCAGCATTTT	CASSGQGLSNQPQHF
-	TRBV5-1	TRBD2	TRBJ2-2	TGCGCCAGCAGCTTGGTAGTAGCGGGGACCACCGGGGAGCTGTTTTTT	CASSLVVAGTTGELFF
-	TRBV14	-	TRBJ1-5	TGTGCCAGCAGCCAAGGTACTAATCAGCCCCAGCATTTT	CASSQGTNQPQHF
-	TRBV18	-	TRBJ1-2	TGTGCCAGCTCCCGAGGACTGGGTGACTATGGCTACACCTTC	CASSRGLGDYGYTF
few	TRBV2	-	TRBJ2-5	TGTGCCAGCGAGTCATGGGAGACCCAGTACTTC	CASESWETQYF
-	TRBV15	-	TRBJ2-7	TGCGCCACCAGCAGAGACAGGGATTGGGGAGCGGGACCGCATCGGTACGAGCAGTACTTC	CATSRDRDWGAGPHRYEQYF
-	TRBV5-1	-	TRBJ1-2	TGCGCCAGCAGCTTGGTATCTGGGAGCTATGGCTACACCTTC	CASSLVSGSYGYTF
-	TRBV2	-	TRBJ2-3	TGTGCCAGCAGTGGTGACGGAACAGATACGCAGTATTTT	CASSGDGTDTQYF
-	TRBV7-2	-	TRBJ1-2	TGTGCCAGCAGCTTAGAGTGGGGGAGAACTAACTATGGCTACACCTTC	CASSLEWGRTNYGYTF
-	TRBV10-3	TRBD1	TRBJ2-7	TGTGCCATCAAGGGCCAGGGGGATTCCTACGAGCAGTACTTC	CAIKGQGDSYEQYF
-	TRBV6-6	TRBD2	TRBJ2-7	TGTGCCAGCAGTTCCTCGGGACTAGCGGAATACGAGCAGTACTTC	CASSSSGLAEYEQYF
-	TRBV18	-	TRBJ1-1	TGTGCCAGCCTAGAGAGGGTGAACACTGAAGCTTTCTTT	CASLERVNTEAFF
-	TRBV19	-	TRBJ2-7	TGTGCCAGTAGTACGGTCTACCCCTACGAGCAGTACTTC	CASSTVYPYEQYF
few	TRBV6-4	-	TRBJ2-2	TGTGCCAGCAGTGATTCCGGAGACACCGGGGAGCTGTTTTTT	CASSDSGDTGELFF
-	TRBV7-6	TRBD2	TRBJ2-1	TGTGCCAGCAGCCCTCAGGGACTAGCGGGAGACGGGGAGCAGTTCTTC	CASSPQGLAGDGEQFF
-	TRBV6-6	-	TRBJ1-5	TGTGCCAGCAGTTACTCGGGCAAGGGGGCCCAGCATTTT	CASSYSGKGAQHF
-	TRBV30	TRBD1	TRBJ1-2	TGTGCCTGGAGTCCGGGACAGGGTCACGGCTACACCTTC	CAWSPGQGHGYTF
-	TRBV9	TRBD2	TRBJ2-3	TGTGCCAGCAGCGTAGTGGGGCTAGCGGGAGATACGCAGTATTTT	CASSVVGLAGDTQYF
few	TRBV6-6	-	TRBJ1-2	TGTGCCAGCAGTAAGGACGCTGGTAACTATGGCTACACCTTC	CASSKDAGNYGYTF
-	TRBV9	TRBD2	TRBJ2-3	TGTGCCAGCAGCCCTGGACTAGCGGGAGGATCGGCAGATACGCAGTATTTT	CASSPGLAGGSADTQYF
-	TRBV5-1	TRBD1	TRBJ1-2	TGCGCCAGCAGCTTAGGGACAGGGGATGGCTACACCTTC	CASSLGTGDGYTF
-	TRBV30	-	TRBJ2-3	TGTGCCTGGAGTCCGAAGGATACGCAGTATTTT	CAWSPKDTQYF
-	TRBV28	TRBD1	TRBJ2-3	TGTGCCAGCAGCCCGGGACAGGGCACAGATACGCAGTATTTT	CASSPGQGTDTQYF
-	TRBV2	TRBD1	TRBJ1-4	TGTGCCAGCAGTGTGGGACAGGGATTTCCAACTAATGAAAAACTGTTTTTT	CASSVGQGFPTNEKLFF
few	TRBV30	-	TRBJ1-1	TGTGCCTGGAGTGTAGACCGGGACACTGAAGCTTTCTTT	CAWSVDRDTEAFF
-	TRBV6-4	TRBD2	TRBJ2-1	TGTGCCAGCAGTGACTCTCCGGACTGGGGGGGGCAGTTCTTC	CASSDSPDWGGQFF
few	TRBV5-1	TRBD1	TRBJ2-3	TGCGCCAGCGGTACAGGGGGGCCAACAGATACGCAGTATTTT	CASGTGGPTDTQYF
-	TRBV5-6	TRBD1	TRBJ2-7	TGTGCCAGCAGCCGACAGGGATCCCCAACCTACGAGCAGTACTTC	CASSRQGSPTYEQYF
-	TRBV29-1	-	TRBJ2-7	TGCAGCGGGGGAAAGGCGTTACCTGGCGAGCAGTACTTC	CSGGKALPGEQYF
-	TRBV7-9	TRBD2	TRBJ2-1	TGTGCCAGCAGCTATATAGCGGGAACTTACAATGAGCAGTTCTTC	CASSYIAGTYNEQFF
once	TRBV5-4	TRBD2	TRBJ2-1	TGTGCCAGCAGCTTGAGGCTAGCGGGCAACTCCTACAATGAGCAGTTCTTC	CASSLRLAGNSYNEQFF